The T cell receptor beta chain described here comes from a study of post-analysis software for immune sequencing data. Study in general: Relapsing-remitting, secondary progressive and progressive-relapsing multiple sclerosis were all included among the disease courses. Study results and limitations: With F measure, samples from one preparation batch clustered together strongly. Patients had higher frequencies than controls of about five TRBV segments, including TRBV5-6, TRBV5-1 and TRBV20-1.

The table lists this clonotype with a few counts. The target antigen is unknown. Unique molecular identifiers were built into the TCR beta cDNA libraries. From roughly 1 to 10 million T cells, roughly 540,000 cDNA molecules were obtained. TCRdb passed the PCR reads through MiXCR, listing each CDR3 protein once. The repertoire holds 550,000 to 700,000 distinct CDR3 sequences, 40% to 50% seen once, with about 1.5% in the top ten. The CDR3 spans 13 residues. V lost 6 bases, J lost 1 base, and 9 bases lay in between. The germline V gene encodes CDR1 ENHRY and CDR2 SYGVKD. This TCR was sampled from a girl aged 5-17 years with multiple sclerosis. The sequenced sample consisted of blood. This chain connects TRBV10-3 to TRBJ1-2; weak D call: TRBD1 (5 bases). The CDR3 sequence is CAISQQVNYGYTF. CDR3 bases: TGTGCCATCAGCCAACAGGTTAACTATGGCTACACCTTC.